The TCR beta chain described here comes from a study of CD8 T cells in Susac syndrome. RNA in amounts of roughly 0.5 to 1 ug was reverse transcribed with random hexamers. MiXCR, applied by TCRdb to the immunoSEQ multiplex PCR reads, yields one record per CDR3 protein. This sample has about 300,000 distinct CDR3 sequences, with around 91% found just once. Whole-study results and caveats: That the number of individuals in its TCR sequencing and HLA analysis was relatively small was acknowledged by the study.

The CD8+ and CD4+ T cells were negatively isolated, with the TEMRA cells enriched by FACS. The germline V gene encodes CDR1 LGHDT and CDR2 YNNKEL (reference sequence). This CDR3 spans 18 amino acids. Trimming took 1 base from V and 4 from J, leaving 19 bases between them. Points on this clonotype: Its cognate antigen is unknown.

This TCR was recovered from a human donor with multiple sclerosis. The chain is built from TRBV3-1 and TRBJ1-4, with D possibly matching TRBD1 (5 bases). The sample consisted of CD8+ T cells from PBMCs. The CDR3 DNA is TGTGCCAGCAGCCAAGGCCCCCTTCCGGGACCGGATAATGAAAAACTGTTTTTT. This translates into CASSQGPLPGPDNEKLFF.